This TCR beta chain was found in a study of shared clonotypes between healthy human individuals. Data came from immunoSEQ multiplex PCR; TCRdb stores just in-frame clones and leaves some out. This table holds about 2 million clones, about 95% found once. Notes on this clone: Antigen specificity is unknown.

The length of the CDR3 is 18 residues. Per germline, CDR1 SGHAT and CDR2 FQNNGV. J lost 0 bases, V lost 5 bases, and 8 bases had no gene match. It was CD45RO-negative cells, positively selected for CCR7, that made up naive CD8 cells, with terminally differentiated effector memory CD45RA+ cells excluded. Study conclusions and caveats: The donor pool, a small one, limited the genetic and exposure-history diversity represented.

The chain recombines TRBV11-2 with TRBJ1-4, with 11 bases that match TRBD1. This sequence was found in a man aged 18 to 30 in good health. The source material was naive CD8+ T cells sorted from blood. The CDR3 DNA is TGTGCCAGCAGCCCCCGGACAGGGGGCGTGTCAACTAATGAAAAACTGTTTTTT. The encoded protein is CASSPRTGGVSTNEKLFF.